Presented here are 22 T cell receptor beta chains from one specimen sequenced in a study of shared clonotypes between healthy human individuals. The method was immunoSEQ multiplex PCR; TCRdb's version includes in-frame clones alone and lacks a portion of them. The profile shows 550,000 to 600,000 clones, 95% to 98% of them singletons. The naive CD8 fraction comprised CD45RO-negative cells positively selected for CCR7 and excluded terminally differentiated effector memory CD45RA+ cells. Sequenced input: naive CD8+ T cells sorted from blood. The receptors shown here come from a man aged 25 to 40 in good health.

The rearrangement uses TRBV6-1 and TRBJ1-2; the D is unclear. Germline lookup yields CDR1 MNHNS and CDR2 SASEGT. V gave up 2 bases and J gave up 5 bases, with 12 bases separating them. The CDR3 is 14 amino acids. The CDR3 here is CASSEIGLRYGYTF. Here the CDR3 DNA reads TGTGCCAGCAGTGAAATAGGGCTAAGATATGGCTACACCTTC.

This clone occurred once. This chain connects TRBV6-1 to TRBJ1-5; D is uncertain. Germline V CDR1 and CDR2: MNHNS, SASEGT. CDR3 length: 14 residues. V was shortened by 7 bases and J by 2 bases, with 12 bases between the two germline ends. The CDR3 nucleotides are TGTGCCAGCACCGGGGATTTGGGCAATCAGCCCCAGCATTTT. It is translated as CASTGDLGNQPQHF.

The chain is built from TRBV5-1 and TRBJ2-7; possible D gene TRBD2, 6 bases. The CDR3 has 16 amino acids. Looked up from germline, CDR1 is SGHRS and CDR2 is YFSETQ. Between the trimmed V and J ends, which lost 0 bases and 2 bases, there was a span of 15 bases. The CDR3 bases are TGCGCCAGCAGCTTGGGAGGTAGCGGTCGAACCTACGAGCAGTACTTC. Translated, it gives CASSLGGSGRTYEQYF.

The V call is TRBV27, the J call TRBJ1-1, with no clear D. Trimming took 8 bases from V and 1 from J, leaving 14 bases between them. This CDR3 comprises 14 residues. Germline CDR1 and CDR2: MNHEY and SMNVEV (reference sequence). As DNA, the CDR3 is TGTGCCAGCTCGGTAAGACGGCGGAACACTGAAGCTTTCTTT. Encoded protein: CASSVRRRNTEAFF.

The chain uses TRBV9 and TRBJ2-2; TRBD2 matches at 11 bases. This CDR3 contains 13 residues. CDR1 and CDR2 from the germline V gene are SGDLS and YYNGEE. V shed 7 bases and J 6 bases; nucleotides not matched to a gene: 2. CDR3 nucleotides: TGTGCCAGCGGACTAGCGGGCTCCGGGGAGCTGTTTTTT. This gives the protein CASGLAGSGELFF.

V gene TRBV18 combines with J gene TRBJ2-6; D is undetermined. The CDR3 sequence is 14 residues long. CDR1 is KGHSH and CDR2 is LQKENI in the germline V gene. V was pared by 6 bases and J by 4 bases, with 10 bases between. The DNA of the CDR3 is TGTGCCAGCTCCCCTGTTCGAGGGGCCAACGTCCTGACTTTC. This encodes CASSPVRGANVLTF.

The chain links TRBV5-4 to TRBJ2-1; D is undetermined. The CDR3 covers 13 residues. V was pared by 0 bases and J by 6 bases, with 7 bases between. Germline CDR1 reads SGHNT; CDR2 reads YYREEE (reference sequence). The CDR3 region has the DNA TGTGCCAGCAGCTTGGTTCCCGTCAATGAGCAGTTCTTC. Translated: CASSLVPVNEQFF.

V and J are TRBV28 and TRBJ2-5; 9 bases align to TRBD1. There are 15 residues in the CDR3. Germline values: CDR1 MDHEN, CDR2 SYDVKM. The V segment lost 6 bases and the J segment 5 bases; nucleotides outside the gene matches: 10. This chain's CDR3 is CASRTRDREDETQYF. The CDR3 nucleotides read TGTGCCAGCAGGACCCGGGACAGGGAGGATGAGACCCAGTACTTC.

The chain carries TRBV4-1 and TRBJ2-4; the D gene is possibly TRBD2 (7 bases). The CDR3 is 15 amino acids. Germline V CDR1 and CDR2: MGHRA, YSYEKL. Trimming pared 0 bases from V and 9 bases from J, leaving 15 bases between. CDR3 amino acids: CASSQDMGGPGIQYF. For the CDR3, the DNA is TGCGCCAGCAGCCAAGATATGGGGGGGCCTGGCATTCAGTACTTC.

Written as DNA, the CDR3 is TGTGCCAGCAGCCTGCCCTCTGCGGGAGGGCCTACCCCCTACGAGCAGTACTTC. Protein product: CASSLPSAGGPTPYEQYF. The chain uses TRBV5-4 and TRBJ2-7; 9 nucleotides agree with TRBD2. Looked up from germline, CDR1 is SGHNT and CDR2 is YYREEE (reference sequence). The CDR3 has 18 amino acids. J was trimmed by 2 bases and V by 4 bases; bases with no gene match: 16. Drawing the rest from reference TRBV5-4 and TRBJ2-7, the complete variable domain is ETGVTQSPTHLIKTRGQQVTLRCSSQSGHNTVSWYQQALGQGPQFIFQYYREEENGRGNFPPRFSGLQFPNYSSELNVNALELDDSALYLCASSLPSAGGPTPYEQYFGPGTRLTVT.

Here the CDR3 reads CASSHGRSPAYEQYF. Here the CDR3 DNA reads TGCGCCAGCAGCCACGGTAGGTCACCAGCCTACGAGCAGTACTTC. The V call is TRBV4-1, the J call TRBJ2-7; the D is unclear. CDR3 size: 15 residues. V lost 3 bases and J lost 2, with 14 bases in between. Looked up from germline, CDR1 is MGHRA and CDR2 is YSYEKL.

The chain is built from TRBV29-1 and TRBJ2-7; 9 nucleotides agree with TRBD1. From germline, CDR1 is SQVTM and CDR2 ANQGSEA. J gave up 1 base and V 3 bases, and 7 bases lay outside the gene matches. The CDR3 has 15 amino acids. The CDR3 bases are TGCAGCGTTGACGCCACGGGACAGGGTTCCTACGAGCAGTACTTC. Residues: CSVDATGQGSYEQYF.

The V and J genes are TRBV28 and TRBJ2-7; D is uncertain. The CDR3 runs 10 residues. The V end was cut by 3 bases, the J end by 9 bases, with 6 bases between. Germline lookup yields CDR1 MDHEN and CDR2 SYDVKM. CDR3 coding DNA: TGTGCCAGCAGTTTCGGTTGGCAGTACTTC. It translates to CASSFGWQYF.

The chain carries TRBV9 and TRBJ2-3; 7 nucleotides match TRBD2. V was pared by 3 bases and J by 2 bases, with 9 bases of the junction left unmatched. CDR1 and CDR2 from the germline V gene are SGDLS and YYNGEE. The CDR3 length is 16 residues. The CDR3 DNA reads TGTGCCAGCAGCGAGCCGACTAGCACTTCCACAGATACGCAGTATTTT. Its translation is CASSEPTSTSTDTQYF. Complete variable domain (other parts from reference TRBV9 and TRBJ2-3): DSGVTQTPKHLITATGQRVTLRCSPRSGDLSVYWYQQSLDQGLQFLIQYYNGEERAKGNILERFSAQQFPDLHSELNLSSLELGDSALYFCASSEPTSTSTDTQYFGPGTRLTVL.

The gene calls are TRBV11-2 and TRBJ1-1, with unresolved D. Germline lookup yields CDR1 SGHAT and CDR2 FQNNGV. The CDR3 is made up of 15 amino acids. Trimming took 5 bases from V and 1 from J, leaving 14 bases between them. Here the CDR3 reads CASSTPTGENTEAFF. Written as DNA, the CDR3 is TGTGCCAGCAGCACTCCAACCGGGGAGAACACTGAAGCTTTCTTT.

The gene calls are TRBV29-1 and TRBJ2-7; 10 nucleotides match TRBD1. The CDR3 is 14 residues long. Germline CDR1 reads SQVTM; CDR2 reads ANQGSEA. The V segment lost 0 bases and the J segment 4 bases; nucleotides outside the gene matches: 3. CDR3 DNA: TGCAGCGTTGAAGAGGACAGGGGGAAATACGAGCAGTACTTC. Translation: CSVEEDRGKYEQYF.

This chain connects TRBV14 to TRBJ2-7; 7 bases agree with TRBD2. CDR3 length: 13 amino acids. CDR1 and CDR2 (germline): SGHDN, FVKESK. Trimming at V came to 3 bases and at J to 3 bases, leaving 2 bases not matched to a gene. This chain's CDR3 is CASSQTSFYEQYF. DNA of the CDR3: TGTGCCAGCAGCCAGACTAGCTTCTACGAGCAGTACTTC. Looking up the rest from reference TRBV14 and TRBJ2-7 gives the full variable domain: EAGVTQFPSHSVIEKGQTVTLRCDPISGHDNLYWYRRVMGKEIKFLLHFVKESKQDESGMPNNRFLAERTGGTYSTLKVQPAELEDSGVYFCASSQTSFYEQYFGPGTRLTVT.

This CDR3 reads CASSDSFNQPQHF. CDR3 sequence (DNA): TGTGCCAGCAGTGACAGTTTCAATCAGCCCCAGCATTTT. The chain uses TRBV6-5 and TRBJ1-5; D is possibly TRBD1 (5 bases). CDR1 is MNHEY, CDR2 SVGAGI, per germline. The length of the CDR3 is 13 residues. V was trimmed by 5 bases and J by 3 bases, leaving 8 bases between them.

V is TRBV7-2 and J is TRBJ1-5, with a weak D call TRBD1 (5 bases). Germline V gives CDR1 SGHTA, CDR2 FQGNSA. The CDR3 sequence is 14 residues long. V was cut by 2 bases and J by 6 bases, with 11 bases left in between. The CDR3 is CASSLNRLGQPQHF. The CDR3 DNA is TGTGCCAGCAGCTTAAACAGGTTAGGTCAGCCCCAGCATTTT. Based on the CDR3 plus reference TRBV7-2 and TRBJ1-5, the full variable domain is GAGVSQSPSNKVTEKGKDVELRCDPISGHTALYWYRQSLGQGLEFLIYFQGNSAPDKSGLPSDRFSAERTGGSVSTLTIQRTQQEDSAVYLCASSLNRLGQPQHFGDGTRLSIL.

V usage is TRBV5-1 and J usage is TRBJ2-7; D not certain. This CDR3 has 15 residues. V was shortened by 3 bases and J by 2 bases, with 15 bases between the two germline ends. The V gene's germline CDR1 is SGHRS and CDR2 YFSETQ. The CDR3 loop reads CASSSISGGAYEQYF. DNA for the CDR3: TGCGCCAGCAGCTCGATTTCAGGTGGGGCCTACGAGCAGTACTTC.

The chain recombines TRBV5-1 with TRBJ2-1; TRBD1 matches 7 bases. CDR1 is SGHRS and CDR2 is YFSETQ in the germline V gene. This CDR3 contains 15 residues. V gave up 3 bases and J gave up 2 bases; unmatched junction bases: 5. CDR3 nucleotide sequence: TGCGCCAGCAGCTCAGACGGGACAGCCTACAATGAGCAGTTCTTC. It specifies CASSSDGTAYNEQFF.

This chain uses TRBV27 with TRBJ2-2, with D possibly TRBD2 on 6 matching bases. V was shortened by 4 bases and J by 4 bases, with 16 bases between the two germline ends. The CDR3 has 16 residues. CDR1 and CDR2 from the germline V gene are MNHEY and SMNVEV (reference sequence). The CDR3 here is CASSSSSERITGELFF. CDR3 DNA: TGTGCCAGCAGTTCATCTAGCGAGAGAATCACCGGGGAGCTGTTTTTT.